Listed below are T cell receptor beta chains from one sample, sequenced in a study of neurological immune-mediated disorders. Each CDR3 protein is one row after TCRdb ran MiXCR on the 5' RACE reads. This table has tens of thousands of distinct CDR3 sequences, around 5.2% appearing once. Sample: PBMCs. The receptors stem from a man aged 18 to 29 with multiple sclerosis. Both conserved end residues are part of each CDR3. D genes are given only for firm matches. Only some rows state a clone size, as once, few, many or a class for expanded clones.

J gene	V gene	clone size	D gene	CDR3 DNA	CDR3 protein
TRBJ1-1	TRBV5-1	many	.	TGCGCCAGCCAGGACCCGAACACTGAAGCTTTCTTT	CASQDPNTEAFF
TRBJ2-1	TRBV20-1	many	.	TGCAGTGCTGGGGGACTCTCTGATGAGCAGTTCTTC	CSAGGLSDEQFF
TRBJ2-7	TRBV7-7	many	.	TGTGCCAGCAGCTTAGGACCGGGATACGAGCAGTACTTC	CASSLGPGYEQYF
TRBJ1-2	TRBV20-1	many	TRBD1	TGCAGTGCTAGGGGGACAGGGGGTGTCTATGGCTACACCTTC	CSARGTGGVYGYTF
TRBJ2-7	TRBV5-5	many	TRBD2	TGTGCCAGCAGCTGGGGAGGGGTAGGGGAGCAGTACTTC	CASSWGGVGEQYF
TRBJ2-3	TRBV7-2	many	TRBD2	TGTGCCAGCAGCTCATCGACTAGCGGGGGCCTGTATTTT	CASSSSTSGGLYF
TRBJ1-3	TRBV5-1	many	.	TGCGCCAGCAGCTTGGTAGGCAACTCTGGAAACACCATATATTTT	CASSLVGNSGNTIYF
TRBJ2-1	TRBV28	many	TRBD2	TGTGCCAGCAGTGGGGGACTAGCGGGAGGGTCGCACAATGAGCAGTTCTTC	CASSGGLAGGSHNEQFF
TRBJ2-2	TRBV9	many	.	TGTGCCAGCAGCGTAGTTACCGGGGAGCTGTTTTTT	CASSVVTGELFF
TRBJ2-1	TRBV9	many	.	TGTGCCAGCAGCGTAGGATATGAGCAGTTCTTC	CASSVGYEQFF
TRBJ2-3	TRBV20-1	many	.	TGCAGTGCTAGCGCAGATACGCAGTATTTT	CSASADTQYF
TRBJ2-1	TRBV20-1	many	.	TGCAGTGCGACGATGGCCTCCAATGAGCAGTTCTTC	CSATMASNEQFF
TRBJ2-2	TRBV28	many	TRBD1	TGTGCCAGCAGTTTTTTCGGGACAGAGTCCACCGGGGAGCTGTTTTTT	CASSFFGTESTGELFF
TRBJ2-4	TRBV7-8	many	.	TGTGCCAGCAGCTTATCCCCCGAGCGAAACATTCAGTACTTC	CASSLSPERNIQYF
TRBJ2-7	TRBV7-3	many	.	TGTGCCAGCAGCTTAACAGGCTACGAGCAGTACTTC	CASSLTGYEQYF
TRBJ2-1	TRBV4-3	many	.	TGCGCCAGCAGCCAAGGAGGCAGGGTACCGTATTGGGGGTACTACAATGAGCAGTTCTTC	CASSQGGRVPYWGYYNEQFF
TRBJ2-7	TRBV3-1	many	.	TGTGCCAGCAGCCAGACAGGTGGCGAGCAGTACTTC	CASSQTGGEQYF
TRBJ2-1	TRBV20-1	many	TRBD2	TGCAGTGCTAGAGGAAGCGGGAGGGGTGGCTACAATGAGCAGTTCTTC	CSARGSGRGGYNEQFF
TRBJ1-1	TRBV20-1	many	TRBD1	TGCAGTGCCGATCAACAGGGGGCGGGTGAAGCTTTCTTT	CSADQQGAGEAFF
TRBJ1-4	TRBV6-6	many	.	TGTGCCAGCAGTTATAGGGGGGCTAGGAGTGAAAAACTGTTTTTT	CASSYRGARSEKLFF
TRBJ2-7	TRBV10-3	many	TRBD1	TGTGCCATCAGTGGGACAGGGGTCCCCTCTAGGCACGAGCAGTACTTC	CAISGTGVPSRHEQYF
TRBJ1-1	TRBV5-6	many	.	TGTGCCAGCAGCCCGGGCAGGGGGAACACTGAAGCTTTCTTT	CASSPGRGNTEAFF
TRBJ1-3	TRBV3-1	once	.	TGTGCCAGCAGCCCTTCGACTCGAGGAAAAACCATATATTTT	CASSPSTRGKTIYF
TRBJ1-4	TRBV7-9	many	TRBD1	TGTGCCAGCAGCTTAGGGACAGGGGAAAAACTGTTTTTT	CASSLGTGEKLFF
TRBJ2-1	TRBV4-2	few	.	TGTGCCAGCAGCCAAGTTGATAGAGCTAGCAAGTTCGACAATGAGCAGTTCTTC	CASSQVDRASKFDNEQFF
TRBJ2-5	TRBV5-1	many	.	TGCGCCAGCAGCTTGACTTCCCTTAAGGAGACCCAGTACTTC	CASSLTSLKETQYF
TRBJ1-1	TRBV29-1	.	.	TGCAGCGTTGGACAGAACACTGAAGCTTTCTTT	CSVGQNTEAFF
TRBJ2-2	TRBV12-3/TRBV12-4	many	TRBD2	TGTGCCAGCAGTTTAGGGAGCGGGAGAACCACCGGGGAGCTGTTTTTT	CASSLGSGRTTGELFF
TRBJ2-5	TRBV20-1	many	TRBD2	TGCAGTGCCAAAACACGGACTAGTGGGGGGTTAGCCCCCCAAGAGACCCAGTACTTC	CSAKTRTSGGLAPQETQYF
TRBJ2-2	TRBV14	many	TRBD1	TGTGCCAGCAGCCAAGGACAGGGGATAGATACCGGGGAGCTGTTTTTT	CASSQGQGIDTGELFF
TRBJ2-7	TRBV5-1	many	.	TGCGCCAGCAGCCACGACAGTTTCGAGCAGTACTTC	CASSHDSFEQYF
TRBJ1-1	TRBV5-1	many	.	TGCGCCAGCAGCTTGGGACACACTGAAGCTTTCTTT	CASSLGHTEAFF
TRBJ2-1	TRBV27	few	.	TGTGCCAGCAGTTTGCGAGCTACCTACAATGAGCAGTTCTTC	CASSLRATYNEQFF
TRBJ2-1	TRBV7-7	many	TRBD2	TGTGCCAGCAGCCTTACTAGCGGGGGGGTCTATGAGCAGTTCTTC	CASSLTSGGVYEQFF
TRBJ2-5	TRBV5-1	many	TRBD1	TGCGCCAGCAGCTCCCGGGACAGCAAAGAGACCCAGTACTTC	CASSSRDSKETQYF
TRBJ2-1	TRBV3-1	many	.	TGTGCCAGCAGCCAAGATTTGGGGGGCAGATCCTACAATGAGCAGTTCTTC	CASSQDLGGRSYNEQFF
TRBJ2-1	TRBV29-1	.	.	TGCAGCGTTAACAGGGTGACGGTCGATGAGCAGTTCTTC	CSVNRVTVDEQFF